The 22 T cell receptor beta chains given below trace back to one sample, sequenced in a study of response to subunit inactivated influenza vaccine. TCRdb analysed the RT-PCR reads with MiXCR anew, one entry per CDR3 protein. The sample consists of about 540,000 distinct CDR3 sequences, 20% to 25% of them appearing once. These same records also appear under a second study, on T cells expressing NK-cell markers. From that paper: UMIs were included in TCR beta cDNA generated by 5'RACE template switching.

The material was CD4+ T cells sorted from PBMCs, obtained roughly 12 days after vaccination. These receptors originate from a man in his fifties or sixties who received an inactivated influenza vaccine.

The J gene is TRBJ2-7, the V gene TRBV7-2; D tentatively fits TRBD1 or TRBD2 (7 bases each). V was pared by 5 bases and J by 1 base, with 18 bases between. The CDR3 length is 16 residues. Looked up from germline, CDR1 is SGHTA and CDR2 is FQGNSA. The CDR3 sequence is CASSTAGQPLSYEQYF. In DNA, the CDR3 is TGTGCCAGCAGCACAGCGGGACAGCCCCTGTCCTACGAGCAGTACTTC. Complete variable domain (other parts from reference TRBV7-2 and TRBJ2-7): GAGVSQSPSNKVTEKGKDVELRCDPISGHTALYWYRQSLGQGLEFLIYFQGNSAPDKSGLPSDRFSAERTGGSVSTLTIQRTQQEDSAVYLCASSTAGQPLSYEQYFGPGTRLTVT.

The CDR3 spells CASSPRTGFHGTGELFF. CDR3 nucleotides: TGCGCCAGCAGCCCCCGAACGGGGTTTCACGGAACCGGGGAGCTGTTTTTT. The rearrangement links TRBV5-1 to TRBJ2-2; a possible D gene is TRBD2 (5 bases). Trimming left V 4 bases short and J 5 bases short, with 21 bases between. CDR3 size: 17 residues. Per the germline V gene, CDR1 is SGHRS and CDR2 is YFSETQ.

The rearrangement links TRBV12-3 or TRBV12-4 to TRBJ2-1, with D tentatively TRBD2 (6 bases). The CDR3 loop spans 14 amino acids. The ends were cut back, 7 bases at V and 4 bases at J, with 14 bases in the middle. In DNA, the CDR3 is TGTGCCAGCACCCTAGATAGCGGATACAATGAGCAGTTCTTC. It codes for CASTLDSGYNEQFF.

This clonotype was detected only a few times. The CDR3 DNA reads as TGTGCCATCAGTGAGTCTCCCGGGGAAAAACTGTTTTTT. This translates into CAISESPGEKLFF. This chain connects TRBV10-3 to TRBJ1-4; D remains ambiguous. V gave up 0 bases and J gave up 8 bases, with 7 bases separating them. This CDR3 spans 13 amino acids. Looked up from germline, CDR1 is ENHRY and CDR2 is SYGVKD.

The chain recombines TRBV29-1 with TRBJ2-3; the D gene could be TRBD1 or TRBD2 (7 bases each). Trimming stripped 6 bases from V and 1 base from J, with 17 bases between. The CDR3 extends over 15 amino acids. In germline, CDR1 is SQVTM, CDR2 ANQGSEA. In nucleotides, the CDR3 is TGCAGCGTAGCAGGGGGGGGAGACGGCACAGATACGCAGTATTTT. Translated, it gives CSVAGGGDGTDTQYF.

V gene TRBV29-1 combines with J gene TRBJ1-1; D is uncertain. The CDR3 length is 13 residues. Germline V gene sequence: CDR1 SQVTM, CDR2 ANQGSEA. V gave up 7 bases and J gave up 1 base, with 13 bases separating them. The CDR3 DNA reads as TGCAGCGGGACCAGGTTGGGGAACACTGAAGCTTTCTTT. It is translated as CSGTRLGNTEAFF.

V is TRBV21-1 and J is TRBJ2-7. TRBV21-1 is described as a pseudogene. This CDR3 is 11 amino acids long. For the CDR3, the DNA is TGTGCCAGCAGCAAGGACTACGAGCAGTACTTC. Translated, it gives CASSKDYEQYF.

This clonotype has at least ten counts. V and J are TRBV15 and TRBJ2-5; D assignment may be TRBD1 or TRBD2 (5 bases each). Trimming stripped 3 bases from V and 3 bases from J, with 17 bases between. The CDR3 runs 16 residues. The germline CDR1 and CDR2 sequences are LNHNV and YYDKDF (reference sequence). CDR3 sequence reads: CATSSLSRDGKETQYF. The CDR3 DNA follows: TGTGCCACCAGCAGTCTATCTCGGGACGGTAAAGAGACCCAGTACTTC.

CDR3 sequence: CASSSWPGHSSYEQYF. CDR3 sequence (DNA): TGTGCCAGCAGCTCCTGGCCCGGACACTCCTCCTACGAGCAGTACTTC. The genes are TRBV7-6 and TRBJ2-7; the D gene is possibly TRBD1 (5 bases). CDR1 and CDR2 (germline): SGHVS, FNYEAQ. V dropped 4 bases and J dropped 0 bases, with 16 bases sitting between them. The CDR3 loop spans 16 amino acids.

This rearrangement joins TRBV12-3 or TRBV12-4 to TRBJ2-1; possible D gene TRBD1, 6 bases. The CDR3 has 13 amino acids. Trimming cost V 4 bases and J 4 bases, with 8 bases left between them. DNA for the CDR3: TGTGCCAGCAGTTCGGACAGTTACAATGAGCAGTTCTTC. Protein sequence: CASSSDSYNEQFF.

In this sample, this clonotype turned up a few times. The chain carries TRBV7-9 and TRBJ2-1; D is perhaps TRBD1 (5 bases). Germline V gene lookup returns CDR1 SEHNR and CDR2 FQNEAQ (reference sequence). V shed 2 bases and J shed 6 bases, with 17 bases lying between them. The CDR3 has 16 residues. CDR3 DNA sequence: TGTGCCAGCAGCTTATACAGGTCCCGAACGGGCAATGAGCAGTTCTTC. Translating it yields CASSLYRSRTGNEQFF. Drawing the rest from reference TRBV7-9 and TRBJ2-1, the complete variable domain is DTGVSQNPRHKITKRGQNVTFRCDPISEHNRLYWYRQTLGQGPEFLTYFQNEAQLEKSRLLSDRFSAERPKGSFSTLEIQRTEQGDSAMYLCASSLYRSRTGNEQFFGPGTRLTVL.

To note about this clonotype: This CDR3 fails to terminate in the conserved phenylalanine or tryptophan, so it likely reflects a read error. CDR3 amino acids: CASSQESRAGYTL. In DNA form, the CDR3 reads TGTGCCAGCAGCCAAGAATCCAGGGCGGGCTACACCCTC. The V gene is TRBV3-1, the J gene TRBJ1-2; D is perhaps TRBD1 (5 bases). V was shortened by 0 bases and J by 8 bases, with 10 bases between the two germline ends. Looked up from germline, CDR1 is LGHDT and CDR2 is YNNKEL (reference sequence). This CDR3 contains 13 residues.

V usage is TRBV19 and J usage is TRBJ2-2, with D perhaps matching TRBD1 (5 bases). The CDR3 consists of 15 residues. The germline V and J ends were trimmed by 5 bases and 5 bases, with 15 bases remaining between them. Per the germline V gene, CDR1 is LNHDA and CDR2 is SQIVND (reference sequence). CDR3 DNA sequence: TGTGCCAGTAGTGATGGCAGGGTGAAAACCGGGGAGCTGTTTTTT. Translation gives CASSDGRVKTGELFF.

Note on this clonotype: This may be a read error, as it is one base from a much larger clone. The rearrangement uses TRBV20-1 and TRBJ2-2; D unresolved. CDR3 length equals 17 residues. The germline V gene encodes CDR1 DFQATT and CDR2 SNEGSKA (reference sequence). The CDR3 coding sequence is TGCTGTGCTAGAGATAGCACACCCCAAACGATCACCGGGGAGCTGTTTTTT. Protein product: CCARDSTPQTITGELFF.

This clonotype was seen only a few times. The CDR3 protein is CASSLNRASEQYF. The DNA of the CDR3 is TGCGCCAGCAGCTTGAACAGGGCAAGCGAGCAGTACTTC. The rearrangement uses TRBV5-1 and TRBJ2-7, with D perhaps matching TRBD1 (6 bases). V gave up 1 base and J gave up 6 bases, with 11 bases separating them. The CDR3 consists of 13 residues. Germline V gene data show CDR1 as SGHRS and CDR2 as YFSETQ.

This clonotype was picked up one time. This chain uses TRBV7-2 with TRBJ2-1, with D hard to call. The V gene lost 1 base and the J gene lost 9 bases, with 7 bases spanning the gap. The CDR3 extends over 12 amino acids. The germline gives CDR1 SGHTA, CDR2 FQGNSA. The CDR3 DNA sequence: TGTGCCAGCAGCTTAGGGTGGGGTGAGCAGTTCTTC. Translating gives CASSLGWGEQFF.

In nucleotides, the CDR3 is TGTGCCAGCCCGCCGGGTCAGGGATCTAGCACAGATACGCAGTATTTT. Amino acids: CASPPGQGSSTDTQYF. The rearrangement joins TRBV28 to TRBJ2-3, with D perhaps TRBD1 (5 bases). Germline V gene data show CDR1 as MDHEN and CDR2 as SYDVKM. This CDR3 contains 16 residues. V gave up 8 bases and J gave up 0 bases, with 18 bases separating them.

This clonotype was counted between two and nine times. The chain joins TRBV12-3 or TRBV12-4 to TRBJ1-6, with unresolved D. This CDR3 has 15 amino acids. Between the trimmed V and J ends, which lost 6 bases and 13 bases, there was a span of 22 bases. CDR3 sequence reads: CASSPVTPGRRPLHF. CDR3 sequence (DNA): TGTGCCAGCAGCCCTGTAACCCCTGGACGCAGGCCCCTCCACTTT.

The rearrangement uses TRBV3-1 and TRBJ2-1; 7 bases fit TRBD2. The CDR3 is 16 amino acids. Germline V lookup: CDR1 LGHDT, CDR2 YNNKEL (reference sequence). Trimming took 4 bases from V and 7 from J; bases not matched to a gene: 13. CDR3 protein: CASSLSASGAGNEQFF. The CDR3 DNA follows: TGTGCCAGCAGCCTATCTGCCAGCGGGGCTGGGAATGAGCAGTTCTTC.

The chain has TRBV4-3 and TRBJ2-1, with D possibly matching TRBD2 (5 bases). The CDR3 is 15 amino acids. CDR1 and CDR2 from the germline V gene are LGHNA and YSLEER. Trimming left V 1 base short and J 5 bases short, with 12 bases between. In DNA, the CDR3 is TGCGCCAGCAGCCAAGTAAGCGGTCTCAACAATGAGCAGTTCTTC. It specifies CASSQVSGLNNEQFF.

V is TRBV24-1 and J is TRBJ2-2; TRBD2 aligns across 7 bases. CDR3 length: 16 amino acids. Germline-derived CDR1 and CDR2 are KGHDR and SFDVKD. J was trimmed by 4 bases and V by 0 bases; bases with no gene match: 4. CDR3: CATSDLYAGVTGELFF. CDR3 in DNA: TGTGCCACCAGTGATTTGTACGCGGGAGTCACCGGGGAGCTGTTTTTT.

CDR3 sequence: CASSLGYSTYEQYF. CDR3 DNA sequence: TGCGCCAGCAGCTTGGGGTACAGCACCTACGAGCAGTACTTC. The chain has TRBV5-1 and TRBJ2-7; no reliable D call. This CDR3 region has 14 residues. Germline CDR1 is SGHRS and CDR2 is YFSETQ. V lost 0 bases and J lost 2, with 9 bases in between.